The 9 T cell receptor beta chains listed next were all sequenced from one sample in a study of beta chain features in type 1 diabetes. Their cognate antigens are unknown. Broader study findings: Type 1 diabetes patients had TCRB CDR3s that were shorter (moderately but significantly so) in all four CD4+ subsets.

All of the isolated RNA was reverse transcribed, so expressed TCRB transcripts were sequenced. TCRdb's copy holds only in-frame clones and misses some; the assay was immunoSEQ multiplex PCR. The sample carries hundreds of thousands of clones, under 13% recorded once. Sequences were obtained from naive CD4+ T cells from blood. All receptors derive from a man under 40 with type 1 diabetes.

This clone was detected only once. V gene TRBV7-9 combines with J gene TRBJ2-7, with 9 bases fitting TRBD1. The CDR3 is 14 amino acids. With V trimmed by 5 bases and J by 3 bases, 5 bases remained unmatched. From germline, CDR1 is SEHNR and CDR2 FQNEAQ (reference sequence). The CDR3 region is CASSQRQGDYEQYF. DNA for the CDR3: TGTGCCAGCAGCCAAAGACAGGGGGACTACGAGCAGTACTTC.

The gene calls are TRBV28 and TRBJ1-1; 7 nucleotides align to TRBD1. Germline-derived CDR1 and CDR2 are MDHEN and SYDVKM. V lost 6 bases to trimming and J lost 11 bases; unmatched junction nucleotides: 9. This CDR3 comprises 12 residues. The CDR3, as DNA: TGTGCCAGCAGCCAGACAGGGCCCCAGGCTTTCTTT. Protein: CASSQTGPQAFF.

The chain carries TRBV5-1 and TRBJ2-1; a possible D gene is TRBD1 (6 bases). The CDR3 length is 15 residues. Germline-derived CDR1 and CDR2 are SGHRS and YFSETQ. Deletions cut 4 bases from V and 0 bases from J, with 11 bases between. The CDR3 here is CASSDRTDSYNEQFF. The CDR3 coding sequence is TGCGCCAGCAGCGACCGGACAGACTCCTACAATGAGCAGTTCTTC.

The chain recombines TRBV28 with TRBJ2-1; D possibly corresponds to TRBD1 (5 bases). The CDR3 runs 13 residues. V lost 5 bases, J lost 7 bases, and 12 bases lay in between. CDR1 and CDR2 from the germline V gene are MDHEN and SYDVKM. The CDR3 protein is CASSRSDSNEQFF. CDR3 bases: TGTGCCAGCAGTAGATCCGACAGTAATGAGCAGTTCTTC.

This clone occurred a few times. This chain uses TRBV6-5 with TRBJ1-6; 10 bases are a match to TRBD1. CDR1 MNHEY and CDR2 SVGAGI come from the germline V gene. This CDR3 is built from 14 residues. V gave up 6 bases and J gave up 8 bases; unmatched junction bases: 4. The CDR3 DNA reads as TGTGCCAGCAGCCAGGGACAGGGGTATTCACCCCTCCACTTT. This gives the protein CASSQGQGYSPLHF.

This clone has only a few counts. The rearrangement joins TRBV5-1 to TRBJ2-7; weak D call: TRBD2 (5 bases). Germline-derived CDR1 and CDR2 are SGHRS and YFSETQ. The CDR3 extends over 15 amino acids. Trimming removed 2 bases at V and 1 base at J, with 13 bases between. CDR3 in amino acids: CASSFGGLRSYEQYF. Here the CDR3 DNA reads TGCGCCAGCAGCTTTGGCGGGTTAAGATCCTACGAGCAGTACTTC.

This clone showed up just a few times. V usage is TRBV9 and J usage is TRBJ2-2, with 9 positions matching TRBD1. CDR1 is SGDLS and CDR2 is YYNGEE in the germline V gene. The V and J ends lost 4 bases and 3 bases, in that order; junction bases with no gene match: 10. The CDR3 spans 17 residues. This chain's CDR3 is CASSPRRTGEHTGELFF. CDR3 bases: TGTGCCAGCAGCCCCCGACGGACAGGGGAGCACACCGGGGAGCTGTTTTTT. Full variable domain (outside the CDR3, taken from reference TRBV9 and TRBJ2-2): DSGVTQTPKHLITATGQRVTLRCSPRSGDLSVYWYQQSLDQGLQFLIQYYNGEERAKGNILERFSAQQFPDLHSELNLSSLELGDSALYFCASSPRRTGEHTGELFFGEGSRLTVL.

In this sample, this clone turned up a few times. The gene calls are TRBV6-1 and TRBJ2-7; tentatively, D is TRBD1 (6 bases). The CDR3 runs to 15 residues. Per the germline V gene, CDR1 is MNHNS and CDR2 is SASEGT. V was cut by 10 bases and J by 0 bases, with 19 bases left in between. The CDR3: CATGAGWGSSYEQYF. As DNA, the CDR3 is TGTGCCACAGGGGCAGGTTGGGGCAGCTCCTACGAGCAGTACTTC.

The V and J genes are TRBV29-1 and TRBJ2-5, with D maybe TRBD1 (7 bases). This CDR3 contains 19 residues. The V end was cut by 2 bases, the J end by 0 bases, with 25 bases between. The germline gives CDR1 SQVTM, CDR2 ANQGSEA. CDR3 residues: CSVEIGGLPDRTNQETQYF. CDR3 nucleotide sequence: TGCAGCGTTGAAATAGGGGGCTTACCCGACAGGACTAACCAAGAGACCCAGTACTTC. Looking up the rest from reference TRBV29-1 and TRBJ2-5 gives the full variable domain: SAVISQKPSRDICQRGTSLTIQCQVDSQVTMMFWYRQQPGQSLTLIATANQGSEATYESGFVIDKFPISRPNLTFSTLTVSNMSPEDSSIYLCSVEIGGLPDRTNQETQYFGPGTRLLVL.